A single T cell receptor (beta chain) is shown here with its context. It lacks a known antigen. Per-base qualities were not stored, and no clone one base away is much larger. These data originate in a study of cytomegalovirus exposure and HLA in healthy donors (TCRdb year 2017). With regard to the full study: In an earlier analysis of some 550 of the donors, 276 Gb of sequence data and about 110 million unique TCR beta sequences from roughly 200 million T cells were reported. HLA typing included class I and class II loci at four-digit resolution. In a later genetic analysis, genome-wide SNP genotypes for about 55% of the 666 donors were used, and that subset was treated as a discovery cohort. The study combined high-throughput TCR immunosequencing, statistical association of individual TCRs with disease status, and machine learning to predict cytomegalovirus infection status. The number of typed donors differed by locus: about 620-640 for A, B, C, DRB1 and DQB1; about 520 for DQA1; around 610 for DPA1; and roughly 450 for DPB1. Rather than drawing on any new phenotypic data, the later analysis identified candidate immune exposures from TCR beta sequences and the way those sequences occurred across donors. The aim of the study was to test whether cataloging public T cell receptors could identify signatures of past pathogen exposure. About 280 gigabases of sequencing data and 70 million to 100 million unique TCR sequences made up an early release that covered roughly 670 HLA-typed donors. Across approximately 400 genotyped donors of the cohort, an average of roughly 250,000 unique TCR beta nucleotide sequences per donor were sequenced, and approximately 17% of those sequences were non-productive. Donor age, sex, ethnicity and CMV serostatus were compiled together with the repertoire data. To decide whether each TCR beta V gene segment behaved as functional or pseudogenic, an earlier analysis of approximately 600 of the donors relied on high-throughput TCR beta sequencing. The study profiled the T cell repertoires of 666 subjects by immunosequencing and related them to cytomegalovirus serostatus. Besides the first cohort of 550 to 750 subjects, a separate validation cohort made up of 120 different subjects was used. All discovery cohort repertoires had been generated on a single sequencing platform. Of the approximately 400 genotyped donors, about 84% fell in the genetic ancestry cluster associated with self-reported Caucasian donors. Because of strong linkage in the cohort, five DR-DQ haplotypes were treated as single units for association and clustering. A later analysis re-examined previously published TCR beta repertoires from more than 550 donors and added high-resolution HLA genotyping to investigate patterns of TCR occurrence.

The paper as a whole reports these results and caveats: Specific HLA alleles were associated with some 15,000 TCR beta sequences at a false discovery rate of 0.05 in a later analysis. Correlated functional status among segregating V segments might reflect linkage disequilibrium, but an unknown experimental factor could not be ruled out. A cluster of highly shared sequence variants was judged likely to be a technical artifact of the sequencing pipeline. In a later analysis, TCR association rates were found to vary across HLA loci, with the most associated TCRs seen for DRB1 alleles and the fewest for HLA-C alleles. For the cohort, immune exposure information was limited to CMV serostatus. Compared with equally common non-associated chains, HLA-associated TCR beta chains in a later analysis were more clonally expanded and had lower generation probabilities. In a later genetic analysis, fewer N-insertions in productive TCRs were reported among donors in an Asian-associated ancestry cluster than the approximately 670-donor mean. A further reported finding was that TCR beta sequences accurately predicted the HLA-A and HLA-B alleles for most subjects in the first cohort. Most TCR sequences were observed very rarely across donors, whereas some public TCRs were present in many individuals. A later analysis reported that several top co-occurrence clusters appeared linked to parvovirus B19, influenza, CMV and Epstein-Barr virus. Three of the identified cytomegalovirus-associated TCR beta chains were confirmed in vitro to be specific for cytomegalovirus antigens. The study listed 170 or so TCR beta chains as associated with cytomegalovirus. HLA typing was unavailable for some donors at each locus, so association tests used only the typed subset. According to a later analysis, most CMV-associated TCR beta chains appeared to be HLA-restricted, and the HLA associations seemed to be driven largely by CMV exposure. This cohort had only TCR beta chains sequenced, and the lack of alpha or paired-chain data limited which features could be detected. When HLA alleles, especially DR and DQ, strongly co-occurred, attributing TCR associations to individual alleles was difficult. The classifier was reported to diagnose cytomegalovirus status with high specificity and sensitivity in both the original and validation cohorts. Presence/absence analyses assumed roughly uniform sequencing depth across donors, an assumption that may not hold. According to the authors, the approach could potentially be generalized to other disease states and immunological phenotypes. Because counts were too low, about 17 rarely observed V segments, including chromosome 9 orphons, were excluded from the earlier analysis of roughly 580 of the donors. In an earlier analysis of roughly 560 of the donors, most TCR beta V segments were observed in productive rearrangements about 90% or about 30% of the time, broadly matching IMGT annotations. V-gene and J-gene trimming of TCR beta chains was associated with a missense DCLRE1C variant in a later genetic analysis, and the association was replicated in an independent cohort.

The cohort consisted of 666 healthy bone marrow donors. Cohort members were all nominally healthy when sampled, although unrecorded immune exposures were likely present. The donor tested CMV seronegative, placing the donor among the 350 or so seronegative members of the cohort. A peripheral blood sample was provided by each donor, and peripheral blood mononuclear cells were used for TCR beta sequencing. The Qiagen DNeasy Blood Extraction Kit was used to extract genomic DNA from the blood cell samples. The protocol used for the library was the immunoSEQ multiplex PCR assay. For the multiplex PCR, a mixture combining 60 forward primers for TCR Vbeta segments and 13 reverse primers for TCR Jbeta segments was used. The CDR3 region of rearranged TCR beta genes was amplified from genomic DNA with a multiplex PCR assay. The Illumina HiSeq System was used to sequence the amplified TCR beta libraries as 87-base-pair reads. The paper's processing steps were these. In a later analysis, tens of millions of unique TCR beta chains were counted across the 650 to 750 repertoires, and roughly 11 million of these chains were shared by at least two donors. A nearest-neighbor algorithm error-corrected the raw reads and collapsed the reads into unique sequences, merging closely related sequences to remove PCR and sequencing errors. To assign V, D and J gene segments, CDR3 sequences were aligned to IMGT reference sequences. For a sequence to be retained, at least a six-nucleotide match to both a V gene segment and a J gene segment was required. Rearrangements were classified as productive when the CDR3 lacked stop codons and remained in frame with V and J, and all other rearrangements were classified as non-productive. CDR3 was defined according to IMGT convention as the region running from the second conserved V-encoded cysteine to the conserved J-encoded phenylalanine. The earlier analysis of about 590 of the donors excluded sequences that lacked an unambiguous match to a single V gene segment. An earlier analysis of fewer than 650 of the donors classified V segments as functional when productive rearrangements were above 56.7% and as segregating when the standard deviation between donors was above 5%. To diagnose cytomegalovirus status from the catalog of TCR beta chain sequences, a statistical classification framework was built. In a later analysis, TCR nucleotide sequences were compared against IMGT/GENE-DB human TR gene sequences so that V and J genes could be assigned. In a later analysis, CDR3 sequences and most-parsimonious VDJ recombination scenarios were assigned using the TCRdist pipeline. In a later analysis, each TCR beta chain was defined by its CDR3 amino acid sequence together with its V-gene family, and reads lacking a unique V-gene family were excluded. A later analysis removed several hundred highly shared, low-generation-probability nucleotide sequences to deal with suspected cross-contamination and a sequencing artifact. In a later analysis, a clonal expansion index was calculated for each public chain from normalized within-repertoire ranks of inferred template counts. A later analysis computed generation probabilities with a VDJ recombination model fitted to out-of-frame rearrangements, and checked the results against IGoR. In a later analysis, hypergeometric tests were used to score TCR-TCR, TCR-HLA and TCR-CMV co-occurrence, with a repertoire-size bias correction applied to TCR pairs. In a later analysis, false discovery rates were estimated by permuting HLA or CMV assignments 20 times. A later analysis grouped co-occurring TCRs with DBSCAN, adding TCRdist sequence similarity when clustering within HLA-allele-positive subsets. Repertoires with fewer than 30,000 or more than 120,000 public chains, plus five repertoires with anomalous nucleotide sharing, were excluded from co-occurrence clustering. This immuneACCESS table, as held by TCRdb, lists in-frame sequences with V and J called but not all clones. Of the missing ones, under half trace to an unresolved V gene in checked studies; the others have no known cause. That table gives V, J and clone size, and the DNA gave D and trimming. In all, the sample holds roughly 170,000 clones, and over 60% of those were seen once. Roughly 1.6% of the sample belongs to the ten largest clones.

Source material: PBMCs. The sequence came from a girl aged 5-17 years in good health and CMV-seronegative.

The nucleotides are TGTGCCAGCAGGCGCGGGGAGAGTCAGCCCCAGCATTTT. It translates to CASRRGESQPQHF. The chain was built from TRBV2 and TRBJ1-5, with the D segment identity uncertain. From the cysteine through the phenylalanine, the CDR3 covers 13 amino acids. The CDR3 DNA has 39 bases and is translated from base 1. The germline V gene supplies CDR1 SNHLY and CDR2 FYNNEI. V loses 6 bases, J loses 6 bases, and the germline ends lie 12 bases apart. The full variable domain, completed from the reference TRBV2 and TRBJ1-5 proteins outside the CDR3, reads EPEVTQTPSHQVTQMGQEVILRCVPISNHLYFYWYRQILGQKVEFLVSFYNNEISEKSEIFDDQFSVERPDGSNFTLKIRSTKLEDSAMYFCASRRGESQPQHFGDGTRLSIL.